A selection of T cell receptor beta chains follows, all from one sample in a study of cytomegalovirus exposure and HLA in healthy donors. Method: immunoSEQ multiplex PCR; TCRdb's copy keeps in-frame clones and lacks some. The data show about 160,000 clones, around 79% seen once. Sequenced: PBMCs. Receptor source: a man aged 40-50 years in good health and CMV-seronegative. The CDR3 runs from the conserved cysteine through the conserved F or W. The D gene is left open where the match is weak. Clone size appears in some rows only: once, few, many, or a class for an expanded clone.

d_call | clone_size | j_call | v_call | cdr3_aa | cdr3_nt
TRBD2 | once | TRBJ2-1 | TRBV27 | CASRGLAGSEQFF | TGTGCCAGCAGGGGACTAGCGGGGTCTGAGCAGTTCTTC
. | . | TRBJ1-6 | TRBV2 | CEPPRGLNSPLHF | TGTGAACCTCCCCGGGGACTTAATTCACCCCTCCACTTT
TRBD2 | few | TRBJ2-3 | TRBV7-2 | CASSLGTSVVTQYF | TGTGCCAGCAGCCTCGGGACTAGCGTCGTTACGCAGTATTTT
TRBD2 | few | TRBJ2-7 | TRBV4-3 | CASSQGASGVPYEQYF | TGCGCCAGCAGCCAAGGGGCTAGCGGGGTACCCTACGAGCAGTACTTC
. | few | TRBJ2-7 | TRBV4-2 | CASSQDLPSSYEQYF | TGTGCCAGCAGCCAAGATTTGCCCAGCTCCTACGAGCAGTACTTC
. | . | TRBJ1-2 | TRBV30 | CAIDRHPVDYGYTF | TGTGCCATAGATAGACATCCGGTGGACTATGGCTACACCTTC
TRBD1 | once | TRBJ2-4 | TRBV15 | CATSRGLVYRGAKNIQYF | TGTGCCACCAGCAGAGGACTGGTTTACAGGGGAGCCAAAAACATTCAGTACTTC
. | . | TRBJ1-5 | TRBV30 | CAWSVPPQGPSNQPQHF | TGTGCCTGGAGTGTACCCCCCCAGGGGCCAAGCAATCAGCCCCAGCATTTT
TRBD1 | . | TRBJ2-7 | TRBV10-2 | CASSSGTGSYEQYF | TGCGCCAGCAGTTCCGGGACAGGGTCCTACGAGCAGTACTTC
TRBD2 | . | TRBJ2-7 | TRBV6-5 | CASSYSGTSGSYEQYF | TGTGCCAGCAGTTACTCGGGGACTAGCGGGTCTTACGAGCAGTACTTC
. | . | TRBJ1-3 | TRBV6-5 | CASSYSEGPGNTIYF | TGTGCCAGCAGTTACTCGGAGGGACCTGGAAACACCATATATTTT
. | . | TRBJ1-1 | TRBV30 | CAWSGTRTWPGGEAFF | TGTGCCTGGAGTGGAACACGGACCTGGCCGGGGGGTGAAGCTTTCTTT
TRBD1 | . | TRBJ1-2 | TRBV7-9 | CASSLASQGDYGYTF | TGTGCCAGCAGCTTAGCTTCGCAGGGGGACTATGGCTACACCTTC
TRBD2 | few | TRBJ2-3 | TRBV7-2 | CASSPEMTSINPDTQYF | TGTGCCAGCAGCCCGGAGATGACTAGCATAAACCCAGATACGCAGTATTTT
. | . | TRBJ2-7 | TRBV29-1 | CSVGDSAYEQYF | TGCAGCGTTGGGGACTCAGCCTACGAGCAGTACTTC
TRBD2 | once | TRBJ2-3 | TRBV18 | CASSALLAGTDTQYF | TGTGCCAGCTCAGCCTTACTAGCGGGCACAGATACGCAGTATTTT